This TCR beta chain was captured by sequencing in a study of cytomegalovirus exposure and HLA in healthy donors. Study-wide results and limits: According to a subsequent analysis, TCR clusters identified in the first cohort showed a tendency to co-occur across the 120 or so validation repertoires.

CDR3 length equals 16 residues. V gave up 1 base and J gave up 3 bases, with 13 bases separating them. Germline CDR1 and CDR2: SGHNT and YYREEE (reference sequence). This clone was detected once. Its cognate antigen is unknown. The approximately 120-subject validation cohort, separate from the roughly 700-subject first cohort, included the donors. Data came from immunoSEQ multiplex PCR; TCRdb stores just in-frame clones and leaves some out. The sample holds over 200,000 clones, over 65% seen once. Source material: PBMCs. The V call is TRBV5-4, the J call TRBJ1-4, with no clear D. This TCR derives from a woman under 30 in good health and CMV-seronegative. CDR3 amino acids: CASSLSPPTANEKLFF. CDR3 bases: TGTGCCAGCAGCTTGTCCCCCCCGACTGCTAATGAAAAACTGTTTTTT.